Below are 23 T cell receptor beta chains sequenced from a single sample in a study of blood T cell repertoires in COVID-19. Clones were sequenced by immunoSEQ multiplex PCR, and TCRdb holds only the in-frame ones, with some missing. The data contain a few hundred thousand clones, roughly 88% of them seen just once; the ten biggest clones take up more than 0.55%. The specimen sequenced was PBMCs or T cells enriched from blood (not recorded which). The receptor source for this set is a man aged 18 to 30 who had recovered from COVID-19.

The CDR3 region is CASSRQGRNYGYTF. In DNA form, the CDR3 reads TGTGCCAGCAGCCGACAGGGTAGAAACTATGGCTACACCTTC. The V gene is TRBV3-1 (or the pseudogene TRBV3-2), the J gene TRBJ1-2; 7 bases line up with TRBD1. The CDR3 contains 14 residues. Germline-derived CDR1 and CDR2 are LGHDT and YNNKEL (reference sequence). The trim removed 4 bases at V and 2 bases at J, leaving 4 bases unmatched.

Written as DNA, the CDR3 is TGTGCCAGCAGCCGGACAGGGGAGGGGCCCCAGCATTTT. Amino acid sequence: CASSRTGEGPQHF. The chain couples TRBV6-5 to TRBJ1-5, with TRBD1 identical over 9 bases. The CDR3 totals 13 residues. With V trimmed by 6 bases and J by 9 bases, 6 bases remained unmatched. Germline V gene lookup returns CDR1 MNHEY and CDR2 SVGAGI.

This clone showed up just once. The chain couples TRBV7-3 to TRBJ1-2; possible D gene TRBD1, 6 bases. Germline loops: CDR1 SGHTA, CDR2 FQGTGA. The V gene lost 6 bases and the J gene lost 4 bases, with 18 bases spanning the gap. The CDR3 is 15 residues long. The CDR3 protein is CASRYRVDASYGYTF. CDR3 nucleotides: TGTGCCAGCAGGTACAGGGTCGACGCCTCCTATGGCTACACCTTC.

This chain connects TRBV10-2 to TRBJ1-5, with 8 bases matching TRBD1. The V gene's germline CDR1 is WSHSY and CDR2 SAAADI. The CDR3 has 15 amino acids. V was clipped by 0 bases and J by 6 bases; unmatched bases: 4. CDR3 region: CASSESLTGVQPQHF. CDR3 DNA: TGCGCCAGCAGTGAGTCATTGACAGGGGTTCAGCCCCAGCATTTT.

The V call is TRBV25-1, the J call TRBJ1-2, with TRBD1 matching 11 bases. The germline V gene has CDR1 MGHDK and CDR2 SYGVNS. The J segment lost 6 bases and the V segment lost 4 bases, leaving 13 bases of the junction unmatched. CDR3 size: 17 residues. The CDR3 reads CASSGPPKGQGAHGYTF. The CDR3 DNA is TGTGCCAGCAGTGGCCCCCCCAAAGGACAGGGGGCACATGGCTACACCTTC.

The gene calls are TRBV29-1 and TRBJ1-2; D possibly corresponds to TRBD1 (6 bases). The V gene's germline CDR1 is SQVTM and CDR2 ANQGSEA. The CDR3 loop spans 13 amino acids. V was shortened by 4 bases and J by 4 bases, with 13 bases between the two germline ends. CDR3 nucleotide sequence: TGCAGCGTTGCTCGGGACACCTCCTATGGCTACACCTTC. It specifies CSVARDTSYGYTF.

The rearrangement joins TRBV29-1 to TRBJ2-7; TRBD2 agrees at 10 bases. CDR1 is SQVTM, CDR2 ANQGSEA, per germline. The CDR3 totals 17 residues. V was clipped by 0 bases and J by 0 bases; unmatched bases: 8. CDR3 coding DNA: TGCAGCGTTGAAGATTGGGAGGCTAGCGGGAGCTCCTACGAGCAGTACTTC. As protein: CSVEDWEASGSSYEQYF.

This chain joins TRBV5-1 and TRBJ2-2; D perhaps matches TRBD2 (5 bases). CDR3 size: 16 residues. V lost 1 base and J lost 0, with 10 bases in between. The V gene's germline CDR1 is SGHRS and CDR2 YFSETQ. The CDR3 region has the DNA TGCGCCAGCAGCTTGCAGACTACCCCGAACACCGGGGAGCTGTTTTTT. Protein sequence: CASSLQTTPNTGELFF. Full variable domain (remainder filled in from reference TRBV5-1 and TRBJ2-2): KAGVTQTPRYLIKTRGQQVTLSCSPISGHRSVSWYQQTPGQGLQFLFEYFSETQRNKGNFPGRFSGRQFSNSRSEMNVSTLELGDSALYLCASSLQTTPNTGELFFGEGSRLTVL.

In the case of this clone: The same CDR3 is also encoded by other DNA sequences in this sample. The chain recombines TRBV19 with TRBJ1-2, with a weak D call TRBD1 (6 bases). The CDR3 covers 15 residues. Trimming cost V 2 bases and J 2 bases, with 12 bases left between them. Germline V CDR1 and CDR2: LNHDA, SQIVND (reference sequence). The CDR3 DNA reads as TGTGCCAGTAGTATATGGGACACAATAAACTATGGCTACACCTTC. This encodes CASSIWDTINYGYTF.

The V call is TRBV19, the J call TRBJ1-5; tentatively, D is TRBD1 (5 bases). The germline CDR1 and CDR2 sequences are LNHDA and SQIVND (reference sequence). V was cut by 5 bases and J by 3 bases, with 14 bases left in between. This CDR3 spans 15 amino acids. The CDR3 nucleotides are TGTGCCAGTAGTGGGGCAGGCAACCTCAATCAGCCCCAGCATTTT. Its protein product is CASSGAGNLNQPQHF.

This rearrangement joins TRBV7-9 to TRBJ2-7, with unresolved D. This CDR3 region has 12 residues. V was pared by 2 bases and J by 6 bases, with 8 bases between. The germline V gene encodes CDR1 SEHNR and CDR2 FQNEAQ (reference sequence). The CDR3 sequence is CASSLRSAEQYF. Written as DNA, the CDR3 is TGTGCCAGCAGCTTAAGGAGTGCCGAGCAGTACTTC.

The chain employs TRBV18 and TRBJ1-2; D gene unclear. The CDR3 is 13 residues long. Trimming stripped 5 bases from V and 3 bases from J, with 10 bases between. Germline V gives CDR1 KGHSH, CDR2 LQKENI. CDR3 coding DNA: TGTGCCAGCTCAGCGAAAGAAGACTATGGCTACACCTTC. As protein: CASSAKEDYGYTF.

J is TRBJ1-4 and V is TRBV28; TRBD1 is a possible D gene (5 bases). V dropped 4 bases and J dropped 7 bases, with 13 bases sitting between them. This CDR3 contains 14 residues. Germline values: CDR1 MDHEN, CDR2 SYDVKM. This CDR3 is CASSSGGASEKLFF. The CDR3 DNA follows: TGTGCCAGCAGTTCCGGGGGAGCGAGTGAAAAACTGTTTTTT. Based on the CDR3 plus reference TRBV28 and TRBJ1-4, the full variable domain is DVKVTQSSRYLVKRTGEKVFLECVQDMDHENMFWYRQDPGLGLRLIYFSYDVKMKEKGDIPEGYSVSREKKERFSLILESASTNQTSMYLCASSSGGASEKLFFGSGTQLSVL.

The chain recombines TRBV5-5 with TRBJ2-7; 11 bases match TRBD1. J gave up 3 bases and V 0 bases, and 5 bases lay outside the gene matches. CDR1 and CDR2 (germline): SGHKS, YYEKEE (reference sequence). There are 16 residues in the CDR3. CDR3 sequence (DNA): TGTGCCAGCAGCTTGGGGACAGGGGGCGGTGGCTACGAGCAGTACTTC. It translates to CASSLGTGGGGYEQYF.

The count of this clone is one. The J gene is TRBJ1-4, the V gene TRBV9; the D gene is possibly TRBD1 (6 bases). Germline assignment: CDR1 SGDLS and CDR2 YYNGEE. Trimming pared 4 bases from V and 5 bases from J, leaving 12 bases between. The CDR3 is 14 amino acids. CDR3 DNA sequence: TGTGCCAGCAGCAACCCAGGGGTAAATGAAAAACTGTTTTTT. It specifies CASSNPGVNEKLFF.

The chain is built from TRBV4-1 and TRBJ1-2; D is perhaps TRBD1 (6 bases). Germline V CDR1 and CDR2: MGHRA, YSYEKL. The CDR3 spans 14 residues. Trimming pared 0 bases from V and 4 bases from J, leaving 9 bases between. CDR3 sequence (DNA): TGCGCCAGCAGCCAAGAACAGGGAGCCTATGGCTACACCTTC. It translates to CASSQEQGAYGYTF.

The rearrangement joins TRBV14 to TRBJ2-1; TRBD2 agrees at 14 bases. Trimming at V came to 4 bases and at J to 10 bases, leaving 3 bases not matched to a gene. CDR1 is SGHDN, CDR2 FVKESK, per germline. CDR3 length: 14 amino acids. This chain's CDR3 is CASSPGLAGVEQFF. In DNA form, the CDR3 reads TGTGCCAGCAGCCCGGGACTAGCGGGAGTAGAGCAGTTCTTC. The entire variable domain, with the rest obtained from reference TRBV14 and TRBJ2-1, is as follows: EAGVTQFPSHSVIEKGQTVTLRCDPISGHDNLYWYRRVMGKEIKFLLHFVKESKQDESGMPNNRFLAERTGGTYSTLKVQPAELEDSGVYFCASSPGLAGVEQFFGPGTRLTVL.

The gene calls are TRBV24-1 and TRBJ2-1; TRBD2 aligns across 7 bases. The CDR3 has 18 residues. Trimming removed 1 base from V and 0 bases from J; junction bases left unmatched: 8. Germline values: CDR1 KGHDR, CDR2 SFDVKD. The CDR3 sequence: CATSDFASGRTSYNEQFF. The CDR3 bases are TGTGCCACCAGTGATTTCGCTAGCGGACGAACCTCCTACAATGAGCAGTTCTTC.

CDR3: CASSQDMGSNQPQHF. In DNA, the CDR3 is TGCGCCAGCAGCCAAGATATGGGCAGCAATCAGCCCCAGCATTTT. V gene TRBV4-1 combines with J gene TRBJ1-5; D uncertain. Looked up from germline, CDR1 is MGHRA and CDR2 is YSYEKL. This CDR3 has 15 amino acids. V was pared by 0 bases and J by 1 base, with 7 bases between.

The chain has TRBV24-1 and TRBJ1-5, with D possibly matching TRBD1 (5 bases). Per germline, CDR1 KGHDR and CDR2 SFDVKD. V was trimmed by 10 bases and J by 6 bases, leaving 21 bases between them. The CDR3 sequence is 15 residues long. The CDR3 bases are TGTGCCACTCCCCCCCCGGGGGAGGAGGGTCAGCCCCAGCATTTT. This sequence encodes CATPPPGEEGQPQHF.

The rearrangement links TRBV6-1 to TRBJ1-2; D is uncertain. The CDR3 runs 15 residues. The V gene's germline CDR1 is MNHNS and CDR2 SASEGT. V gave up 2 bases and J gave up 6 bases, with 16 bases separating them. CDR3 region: CASSESVGEWHGYTF. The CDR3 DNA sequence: TGTGCCAGCAGTGAATCGGTCGGGGAGTGGCATGGCTACACCTTC.

For the CDR3, the DNA is TGTGCCAGCAGCCCGACAGGGGTCGAGCAGTACTTC. This gives the protein CASSPTGVEQYF. The J gene is TRBJ2-7, the V gene TRBV14; 8 bases align to TRBD1. CDR1 SGHDN and CDR2 FVKESK come from the germline V gene. The CDR3 runs 12 residues. Trimming cost V 4 bases and J 6 bases; bases outside gene matches: 2.

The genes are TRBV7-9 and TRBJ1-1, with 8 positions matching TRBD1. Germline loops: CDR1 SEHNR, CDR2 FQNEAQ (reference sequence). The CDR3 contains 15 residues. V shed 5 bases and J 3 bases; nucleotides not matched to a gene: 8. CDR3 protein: CASSIAGGVYTEAFF. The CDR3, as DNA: TGTGCCAGCAGCATTGCAGGGGGCGTGTACACTGAAGCTTTCTTT.